These 19 T cell receptor beta chains share one sample of origin, sequenced in a study of blood T cell repertoires in COVID-19. Repertoires were generated with immunoSEQ multiplex PCR, while TCRdb's copy carries only in-frame clones and drops some. This table has some 120,000 clones, 88% appearing once. The material sequenced was peripheral blood. The receptor set was obtained from a human donor in a cohort sampled during active COVID-19.

The rearrangement joins TRBV11-2 to TRBJ2-2; weak D call: TRBD2 (7 bases). This CDR3 is built from 19 residues. Trimming cost V 3 bases and J 7 bases, with 27 bases left between them. Germline-derived CDR1 and CDR2 are SGHAT and FQNNGV. The CDR3 coding sequence is TGTGCCAGCAGCTTCCACTATTCGGGAGGCGGGGGCCGGGGCGGGGAGCTGTTTTTT. Its protein product is CASSFHYSGGGGRGGELFF.

The J gene is TRBJ2-3, the V gene TRBV19, with 10 bases matching TRBD2. The CDR3 spans 14 residues. V was clipped by 7 bases and J by 6 bases; unmatched bases: 7. From germline, CDR1 is LNHDA and CDR2 SQIVND (reference sequence). Written as DNA, the CDR3 is TGTGCCAGTAATAGCGGGGGGTTTAGGGATACGCAGTATTTT. It encodes CASNSGGFRDTQYF.

This sequence joins TRBV7-9 and TRBJ2-7; D gene unclear. The V end lost 0 bases, the J end lost 5 bases, and 11 bases lay between the germline ends. The CDR3 sequence is 14 residues long. Germline lookup yields CDR1 SEHNR and CDR2 FQNEAQ (reference sequence). The CDR3 bases are TGTGCCAGCAGCTTAGCGCTGACAATTGACGAGCAGTACTTC. As protein: CASSLALTIDEQYF.

In this sample, this clone turned up once. V and J are TRBV18 and TRBJ2-7; maybe TRBD2 (5 bases). Germline assignment: CDR1 KGHSH and CDR2 LQKENI. This CDR3 is 13 amino acids long. The V end was cut by 10 bases, the J end by 0 bases, with 13 bases between. Written as DNA, the CDR3 is TGTGCCACTCGAGAGGGCAGCTCCTACGAGCAGTACTTC. Protein product: CATREGSSYEQYF. Full variable domain (missing parts from reference TRBV18 and TRBJ2-7): NAGVMQNPRHLVRRRGQEARLRCSPMKGHSHVYWYRQLPEEGLKFMVYLQKENIIDESGMPKERFSAEFPKEGPSILRIQQVVRGDSAAYFCATREGSSYEQYFGPGTRLTVT.

The rearrangement joins TRBV7-9 to TRBJ1-3; 11 nucleotides agree with TRBD1. Looked up from germline, CDR1 is SEHNR and CDR2 is FQNEAQ (reference sequence). V dropped 7 bases and J dropped 1; count of bases not matched to a gene: 3. The CDR3 extends over 15 amino acids. The CDR3 here is CASTGTGGSGNTIYF. The CDR3 nucleotides are TGTGCCAGCACCGGGACAGGGGGGTCTGGAAACACCATATATTTT.

This sequence joins TRBV30 and TRBJ1-1; D perhaps matches TRBD1 (5 bases). The V end was cut by 0 bases, the J end by 1 base, with 9 bases between. This CDR3 spans 14 amino acids. Germline V lookup: CDR1 GTSNPN, CDR2 SVGIG (reference sequence). CDR3 amino acids: CAWSVWRGNTEAFF. CDR3 sequence (DNA): TGTGCCTGGAGTGTTTGGAGGGGGAACACTGAAGCTTTCTTT.

This chain uses TRBV7-2 with TRBJ1-3; D is ambiguous. The CDR3 covers 14 residues. Between the trimmed V and J ends, which lost 1 base and 4 bases, there was a span of 8 bases. Looked up from germline, CDR1 is SGHTA and CDR2 is FQGNSA. The CDR3 DNA sequence: TGTGCCAGCAGCTTAGGAGCAGGAGGAAACACCATATATTTT. Translated: CASSLGAGGNTIYF. Using reference TRBV7-2 and TRBJ1-3 for the parts outside the CDR3, the full variable domain is GAGVSQSPSNKVTEKGKDVELRCDPISGHTALYWYRQSLGQGLEFLIYFQGNSAPDKSGLPSDRFSAERTGGSVSTLTIQRTQQEDSAVYLCASSLGAGGNTIYFGEGSWLTVV.

This clone was counted only a few times. This sequence joins TRBV29-1 and TRBJ2-2; tentative D call: TRBD2 (5 bases). V lost 4 bases, J lost 4 bases, and 7 bases lay in between. The V gene's germline CDR1 is SQVTM and CDR2 ANQGSEA. The length of the CDR3 is 12 residues. The CDR3 DNA reads as TGCAGCGTTGTGCGGGCCACCGGGGAGCTGTTTTTT. This gives the protein CSVVRATGELFF.

The chain combines TRBV29-1 with TRBJ1-1; possibly TRBD1 for D (5 bases). This CDR3 region has 14 residues. Germline assignment: CDR1 SQVTM and CDR2 ANQGSEA. V was shortened by 6 bases and J by 5 bases, with 19 bases between the two germline ends. Written as DNA, the CDR3 is TGCAGCGTAGAAACCGGGACTCGGGGAACTGAAGCTTTCTTT. As protein: CSVETGTRGTEAFF. Full variable domain (outside the CDR3, taken from reference TRBV29-1 and TRBJ1-1): SAVISQKPSRDICQRGTSLTIQCQVDSQVTMMFWYRQQPGQSLTLIATANQGSEATYESGFVIDKFPISRPNLTFSTLTVSNMSPEDSSIYLCSVETGTRGTEAFFGQGTRLTVV.

The chain carries TRBV6-2 or TRBV6-3 and TRBJ2-5; D remains ambiguous. The CDR3 contains 13 residues. Germline values: CDR1 MNHEY, CDR2 SVGEGT. V lost 5 bases, J lost 1 base, and 8 bases lay in between. CDR3 coding DNA: TGTGCCAGCAGTGATGCGGCCCAAGAGACCCAGTACTTC. It encodes CASSDAAQETQYF.

The rearrangement links TRBV15 to TRBJ2-7; tentatively, D is TRBD2 (5 bases). Trimming removed 3 bases from V and 6 bases from J, with 15 bases in between. Germline CDR1 and CDR2: LNHNV and YYDKDF (reference sequence). This CDR3 has 14 residues. The DNA of the CDR3 is TGTGCCACCAGCAGGACGGGGTTCCCCGCCGAGCAGTACTTC. It translates to CATSRTGFPAEQYF.

The sample holds a few counts of this clone. CDR3 loop: CASSPKLAGELFF. CDR3 bases: TGCGCCAGCAGCCCCAAATTAGCCGGGGAGCTGTTTTTT. The chain carries TRBV5-1 and TRBJ2-2; D gene uncertain. The CDR3 runs to 13 residues. CDR1 is SGHRS and CDR2 is YFSETQ in the germline V gene. The ends were cut back, 4 bases at V and 6 bases at J, with 10 bases in the middle.

The gene calls are TRBV20-1 and TRBJ2-5; weak D call: TRBD2 (7 bases). The V gene's germline CDR1 is DFQATT and CDR2 SNEGSKA (reference sequence). Trimming took off 3 bases at V and 5 bases at J, with 13 bases between the two ends. This CDR3 is 13 amino acids long. DNA of the CDR3: TGCAGTGCTAGTGGGGGGGGCGGTGAGACCCAGTACTTC. This translates into CSASGGGGETQYF.

This clone occurred a few times. J is TRBJ1-5 and V is TRBV10-3, with TRBD1 identical over 8 bases. CDR3 size: 14 residues. V lost 2 bases, J lost 3 bases, and 0 bases stayed unmatched. Germline V gene sequence: CDR1 ENHRY, CDR2 SYGVKD. In DNA form, the CDR3 reads TGTGCCATCAGTGAGCAGGGGGCCAATCAGCCCCAGCATTTT. Amino acids: CAISEQGANQPQHF.

The rearrangement joins TRBV5-1 to TRBJ2-2, with 10 bases matching TRBD2. This CDR3 is 15 amino acids long. V shed 0 bases and J 10 bases; nucleotides not matched to a gene: 6. Germline V lookup: CDR1 SGHRS, CDR2 YFSETQ. The CDR3 loop is CASSLAGLAISELFF. As DNA, the CDR3 is TGCGCCAGCAGCTTGGCGGGACTAGCGATTTCGGAGCTGTTTTTT.

The chain is built from TRBV14 and TRBJ2-3; 8 positions match TRBD1. Germline V gene data show CDR1 as SGHDN and CDR2 as FVKESK. The CDR3 is made up of 14 amino acids. V was clipped by 1 base and J by 6 bases; unmatched bases: 3. CDR3 DNA sequence: TGTGCCAGCAGCCAAGTTCAGGGGGCTGATACGCAGTATTTT. Residues: CASSQVQGADTQYF.

V is TRBV5-6 and J is TRBJ2-7, with D unclear. From germline, CDR1 is SGHDT and CDR2 YYEEEE. V lost 3 bases to trimming and J lost 0 bases, with 19 bases between them. The CDR3 has 17 residues. The CDR3 is CASSSRVALPPSYEQYF. Here the CDR3 DNA reads TGTGCCAGCAGCTCCCGAGTAGCCCTCCCACCCTCCTACGAGCAGTACTTC.

This chain joins TRBV19 and TRBJ2-2, with 9 bases matching TRBD2. CDR3 length: 14 residues. V lost 7 bases, J lost 4 bases, and 4 bases stayed unmatched. Germline CDR1 reads LNHDA; CDR2 reads SQIVND (reference sequence). The CDR3 spells CASIAGGTTGELFF. CDR3 sequence (DNA): TGTGCCAGTATCGCGGGAGGGACCACCGGGGAGCTGTTTTTT.

The chain recombines TRBV25-1 with TRBJ2-7; a weak D match, TRBD1 (5 bases). Trimming took off 1 base at V and 0 bases at J, with 7 bases between the two ends. In germline, CDR1 is MGHDK, CDR2 SYGVNS. The CDR3 has 14 amino acids. DNA of the CDR3: TGTGCCAGCAGTGAATTGGACAACTCCTACGAGCAGTACTTC. Its protein is CASSELDNSYEQYF.